Reported below is one TCR beta chain. This specimen belongs to a study of blood T cell repertoires in COVID-19. Study-wide background: The United States, Italy and Spain provided the acute and convalescent COVID-19 samples.

The data were produced by immunoSEQ multiplex PCR, yet TCRdb's version contains in-frame clones alone and is incomplete. This sample has around 200,000 clones, with 65% to 80% found just once. V dropped 5 bases and J dropped 2; count of bases not matched to a gene: 1. The germline V gene encodes CDR1 KGHDR and CDR2 SFDVKD. The CDR3 has 14 residues. The sequenced material came from peripheral blood. This TCR was sampled from a woman between 50 and 59 years old with acute or convalescent COVID-19. The chain carries TRBV24-1 and TRBJ2-7, with 11 bases aligning to TRBD1. The CDR3 protein is CATSGTGGPYEQYF. The DNA for the CDR3 is TGTGCCACCAGTGGGACAGGGGGCCCCTACGAGCAGTACTTC.